One T cell receptor beta chain is described in this entry. Grouping used clinical history reported by participants in a survey and questionnaire. Cohort 3 donors counted as recovered after two negative PCRs, clearance, or resolved symptoms. This specimen comes from a study of blood T cell repertoires in COVID-19. On the study more broadly: There were acute and convalescent COVID-19 samples, and they came from the United States, Italy and Spain.

Methods used by the authors: Using reference gene primer amplification, nucleated cell counts were estimated. Method: immunoSEQ multiplex PCR; TCRdb's copy keeps in-frame clones and lacks some. The V and J calls and clone size are taken from that table; D and trimming were inferred from the DNA. Among about 400,000 clones listed, 85% to 90% were seen once. This CDR3 is built from 18 residues. Trimming removed 2 bases from V and 4 bases from J; junction bases left unmatched: 15. Per the germline V gene, CDR1 is SGHDT and CDR2 is YYEEEE. Material for sequencing was PBMCs or T cells enriched from blood (not recorded which). The origin of this receptor is a woman aged 25-40 years who had recovered from COVID-19. The rearrangement links TRBV5-6 to TRBJ1-3, with TRBD1 matching over 7 bases. The CDR3 here is CASSLEGATVFSGNTIYF. CDR3 DNA: TGTGCCAGCAGCTTAGAGGGGGCCACAGTGTTCTCCGGAAACACCATATATTTT.